The 14 T cell receptor beta chains given below trace back to one sample, sequenced in a study of T cells in localized non-small cell lung cancer. Sequencing was performed with immunoSEQ multiplex PCR; in TCRdb, only in-frame clones are kept and a portion is missing. The data hold fewer than 3,000 clones, with approximately 32% observed a single time. The specimen comprised lung tumor tissue, sampled before any cancer treatment. Every receptor here comes from a female donor of 60 years or more with stage II squamous cell lung carcinoma.

This chain connects TRBV11-3 to TRBJ2-2; 7 nucleotides match TRBD1. CDR1 and CDR2 from the germline V gene are SGHNT and YENEEA. The V and J ends lost 4 bases and 3 bases, in that order; junction bases with no gene match: 8. This CDR3 has 16 residues. In nucleotides, the CDR3 is TGTGCCAGCAGCTCCCGCCAGGGGGTGGACACCGGGGAGCTGTTTTTT. The encoded protein is CASSSRQGVDTGELFF.

The V gene is TRBV11-1, the J gene TRBJ1-4; D remains unclear. Trimming pared 5 bases from V and 3 bases from J, leaving 22 bases between. CDR1 and CDR2 from the germline V gene are SGHAT and FQDESV (reference sequence). This CDR3 contains 18 residues. CDR3 amino acids: CASSQKFHGEEANEKLFF. CDR3 DNA sequence: TGTGCCAGCAGCCAAAAATTTCATGGAGAGGAGGCTAATGAAAAACTGTTTTTT. The whole variable domain, filled in from reference TRBV11-1 and TRBJ1-4, reads EAEVAQSPRYKITEKSQAVAFWCDPISGHATLYWYRQILGQGPELLVQFQDESVVDDSQLPKDRFSAERLKGVDSTLKIQPAELGDSAMYLCASSQKFHGEEANEKLFFGSGTQLSVL.

This clone turned up a few times. The chain recombines TRBV11-3 with TRBJ2-5, with 8 bases aligning to TRBD2. Germline assignment: CDR1 SGHNT and CDR2 YENEEA. The CDR3 sequence is 15 residues long. V lost 5 bases to trimming and J lost 1 base; unmatched junction nucleotides: 6. CDR3 DNA: TGTGCCAGCAGCCCCGGGAGCGGGGGCCAAGAGACCCAGTACTTC. Translation: CASSPGSGGQETQYF.

V and J are TRBV5-1 and TRBJ2-5; 7 positions match TRBD1. The CDR3 is 15 amino acids. With 3 bases clipped from V and 2 bases from J, the junction kept 7 bases outside the gene matches. The germline V gene has CDR1 SGHRS and CDR2 YFSETQ. The chain's CDR3 is CASSSGTEPQETQYF. Written as DNA, the CDR3 is TGCGCCAGCAGCTCCGGGACAGAACCACAAGAGACCCAGTACTTC.

The chain couples TRBV10-2 to TRBJ2-5, with 14 bases identical to TRBD2. The CDR3 has 19 residues. Germline V gives CDR1 WSHSY, CDR2 SAAADI. The ends lost 2 bases at V and 1 base at J; junction bases unmatched: 9. The CDR3 region is CASSETTSGGALPQETQYF. The DNA of the CDR3 is TGCGCCAGCAGTGAGACGACTAGCGGGGGGGCACTACCCCAAGAGACCCAGTACTTC.

The CDR3 region has the DNA TGTGCCAGTAGTACTTCGTTGACTGGACTCGAACTGTTTTTT. Translation gives CASSTSLTGLELFF. This sequence joins TRBV19 and TRBJ1-4; D not certain. The CDR3 has 14 amino acids. Germline values: CDR1 LNHDA, CDR2 SQIVND (reference sequence). Trimming removed 4 bases at V and 12 bases at J, with 18 bases between.

The chain uses TRBV12-5 and TRBJ1-3; D not certain. CDR1 LGHNT and CDR2 FRNRAP come from the germline V gene. V was cut by 8 bases and J by 3 bases, with 14 bases left in between. CDR3 length: 14 residues. The CDR3 DNA reads as TGTGCTAGTCGTCTCGGTGCAATTGGAAACACCATATATTTT. This gives the protein CASRLGAIGNTIYF.

The chain uses TRBV18 and TRBJ2-1; possible D gene TRBD1, 6 bases. The CDR3 contains 13 residues. Trimming took off 2 bases at V and 6 bases at J, with 8 bases between the two ends. Germline assignment: CDR1 KGHSH and CDR2 LQKENI. CDR3 nucleotides: TGTGCCAGCTCACCAAAAGGGGGCAATGAGCAGTTCTTC. Translation: CASSPKGGNEQFF.

This chain links TRBV2 with TRBJ2-3; D not resolved. The CDR3 loop spans 12 amino acids. The V gene lost 5 bases and the J gene lost 6 bases, with 9 bases spanning the gap. CDR1 is SNHLY and CDR2 is FYNNEI in the germline V gene. CDR3 DNA sequence: TGTGCCAGCAGTAGACCTCCGGATACGCAGTATTTT. This gives the protein CASSRPPDTQYF.

The chain links TRBV19 to TRBJ2-2; 8 positions match TRBD1. V was clipped by 2 bases and J by 4 bases; unmatched bases: 0. Germline V gene sequence: CDR1 LNHDA, CDR2 SQIVND (reference sequence). CDR3 length: 14 amino acids. DNA of the CDR3: TGTGCCAGTAGTATAACAGGGGGCACCGGGGAGCTGTTTTTT. Protein: CASSITGGTGELFF.

This clone was recorded a few times. The chain joins TRBV19 to TRBJ1-6, with TRBD1 as a possible D gene (6 bases). The CDR3 has 13 residues. The V end lost 9 bases, the J end lost 4 bases, and 10 bases lay between the germline ends. Germline CDR1 and CDR2: LNHDA and SQIVND (reference sequence). The CDR3 nucleotides read TGTGCCAGCAACAGGGATTATAATTCACCCCTCCACTTT. Its protein product is CASNRDYNSPLHF.

This clone has only a few counts. The chain employs TRBV11-3 and TRBJ2-5; TRBD2 is a possible D gene (5 bases). Trimming took 1 base from V and 0 from J, leaving 12 bases between them. CDR1 is SGHNT and CDR2 is YENEEA in the germline V gene. The CDR3 spans 16 residues. The CDR3 DNA reads TGTGCCAGCAGCTTAGGTAGGAGGACGGACCAAGAGACCCAGTACTTC. It specifies CASSLGRRTDQETQYF. The full variable domain, with the rest looked up from reference TRBV11-3 and TRBJ2-5, is EAGVVQSPRYKIIEKKQPVAFWCNPISGHNTLYWYLQNLGQGPELLIRYENEEAVDDSQLPKDRFSAERLKGVDSTLKIQPAELGDSAVYLCASSLGRRTDQETQYFGPGTRLLVL.

V is TRBV30 and J is TRBJ1-4, with D possibly TRBD1 on 5 matching bases. Germline assignment: CDR1 GTSNPN and CDR2 SVGIG (reference sequence). This CDR3 has 13 residues. Trimming stripped 7 bases from V and 7 bases from J, with 16 bases between. CDR3 sequence: CAYARDGGEKLFF. The CDR3 DNA reads as TGTGCCTATGCCCGGGACGGGGGTGAAAAACTGTTTTTT. The full variable domain, with the rest looked up from reference TRBV30 and TRBJ1-4, is SQTIHQWPATLVQPVGSPLSLECTVEGTSNPNLYWYRQAAGRGLQLLFYSVGIGQISSEVPQNLSASRPQDRQFILSSKKLLLSDSGFYLCAYARDGGEKLFFGSGTQLSVL.

The chain is built from TRBV19 and TRBJ2-3, with TRBD1 matching over 7 bases. The CDR3 runs 15 residues. The V gene end was trimmed by 3 bases and the J gene end by 5 bases; junction bases not matched to a gene: 8. The germline V gene encodes CDR1 LNHDA and CDR2 SQIVND (reference sequence). CDR3 sequence: CASSMRPGGVDTQYF. The DNA of the CDR3 is TGTGCCAGTAGTATGCGACCAGGGGGTGTAGATACGCAGTATTTT. Full variable domain (rest looked up from reference TRBV19 and TRBJ2-3): DGGITQSPKYLFRKEGQNVTLSCEQNLNHDAMYWYRQDPGQGLRLIYYSQIVNDFQKGDIAEGYSVSREKKESFPLTVTSAQKNPTAFYLCASSMRPGGVDTQYFGPGTRLTVL.